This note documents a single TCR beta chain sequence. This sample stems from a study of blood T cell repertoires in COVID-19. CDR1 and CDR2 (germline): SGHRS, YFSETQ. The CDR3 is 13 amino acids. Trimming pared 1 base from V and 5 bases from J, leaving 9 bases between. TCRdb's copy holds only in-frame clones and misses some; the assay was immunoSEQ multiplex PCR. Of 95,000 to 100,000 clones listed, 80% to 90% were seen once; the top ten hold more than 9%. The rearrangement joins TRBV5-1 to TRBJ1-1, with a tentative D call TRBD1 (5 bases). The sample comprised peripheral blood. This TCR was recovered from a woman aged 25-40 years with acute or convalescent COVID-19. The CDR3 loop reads CASSLRGGTEAFF. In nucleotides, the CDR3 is TGCGCCAGCAGCTTGAGGGGAGGGACTGAAGCTTTCTTT.